Shown below are 13 T cell receptor beta chains from a single sample sequenced in a study of blood T cells in healthy people across ages. Sample-barcoded 5' priming and a J-beta primer mix drove a second PCR of roughly 7 to 11 cycles. MiXCR, applied by TCRdb to the 5' RACE reads, yields one record per CDR3 protein. This repertoire shows around 1,700,000 distinct CDR3 sequences, roughly 27% found once; its top ten account for roughly 8%. The material sequenced was blood. Receptors were obtained from a young woman in good health.

This clonotype was found a few times. V gene TRBV15 combines with J gene TRBJ2-4; D call uncertain. V lost 2 bases and J 5 bases, leaving 10 bases between the germline ends. Germline V gives CDR1 LNHNV, CDR2 YYDKDF (reference sequence). The CDR3 totals 14 residues. CDR3 nucleotides: TGTGCCACCAGCAGAAAAATAGGCCAAAACATTCAGTACTTC. It is translated as CATSRKIGQNIQYF.

This clonotype has more than one count but fewer than ten. The chain links TRBV6-5 to TRBJ2-4; D is perhaps TRBD2 (5 bases). V lost 7 bases to trimming and J lost 3 bases, with 13 bases between them. The CDR3 is made up of 14 amino acids. Germline assignment: CDR1 MNHEY and CDR2 SVGAGI. The CDR3 is CASTPVRDKNIQYF. CDR3 coding DNA: TGTGCCAGCACCCCGGTTCGGGACAAAAACATTCAGTACTTC.

The genes are TRBV5-1 and TRBJ2-5; 13 bases fit TRBD2. The J call is doubtful: the DNA matches TRBJ2-7 better. This CDR3 is built from 18 residues. Per the germline V gene, CDR1 is SGHRS and CDR2 is YFSETQ. CDR3 bases: TGCGCCAGCAGCTTGCAGAGCGCCGGACTAGCGGGGGCAGACGAGCAGTACTTC. It translates to CASSLQSAGLAGADEQYF.

A word on this clonotype: A much larger clone sits a single nucleotide away, making a read error possible. V and J are TRBV5-1 and TRBJ2-7, with D possibly matching TRBD2 (6 bases). Germline values: CDR1 SGHRS, CDR2 YFSETQ. The V gene lost 1 base and the J gene lost 4 bases, with 21 bases spanning the gap. The CDR3 is 17 residues long. In nucleotides, the CDR3 is TGCGCCAGCAGCTTGATTGCCGGACTAAGCGGGCGGTACGAGCAGTACTTC. Translating it yields CASSLIAGLSGRYEQYF.

This clonotype was seen a handful of times. J is TRBJ1-6 and V is TRBV7-9; D uncertain. CDR1 SEHNR and CDR2 FQNEAQ come from the germline V gene (reference sequence). Trimming left V 1 base short and J 11 bases short, with 6 bases between. This CDR3 comprises 12 residues. CDR3 in DNA: TGTGCCAGCAGCTTAGACATGCCACCCCTCCACTTT. This translates into CASSLDMPPLHF.

This clonotype has a handful of counts. The V gene is TRBV12-3 or TRBV12-4, the J gene TRBJ2-4, with 9 bases aligning to TRBD2. The closer fit of TRBJ2-7 to the DNA end suggests the J call may be wrong. The CDR3 contains 14 residues. The CDR3 is CASSFAGLATEQYF. CDR3 DNA sequence: TGTGCCAGCAGTTTTGCGGGACTAGCTACCGAGCAGTACTTC.

The chain combines TRBV5-1 with TRBJ2-6; a possible D gene is TRBD2 (6 bases). Looked up from germline, CDR1 is SGHRS and CDR2 is YFSETQ. The ends were cut back, 5 bases at V and 6 bases at J, with 24 bases in the middle. The CDR3 covers 18 residues. This chain's CDR3 is CASSRTSRVYPEANVLTF. CDR3 in DNA: TGCGCCAGCAGTAGAACTAGCAGGGTCTATCCCGAGGCCAACGTCCTGACTTTC.

In this sample, this clonotype turned up many times. This chain joins TRBV2 and TRBJ2-7; possible D gene TRBD2, 6 bases. CDR3 size: 15 residues. Germline V gives CDR1 SNHLY, CDR2 FYNNEI. V was cut by 4 bases and J by 4 bases, with 17 bases left in between. The CDR3 sequence is CASSGRELARYEQYF. As DNA, the CDR3 is TGTGCCAGCAGTGGGAGGGAACTAGCCAGGTACGAGCAGTACTTC.

In its sample, this clonotype was seen many times. J is TRBJ2-5 and V is TRBV10-3, with a weak D call TRBD1 (6 bases). The CDR3 runs to 11 residues. V was pared by 9 bases and J by 7 bases, with 12 bases between. Germline V gene lookup returns CDR1 ENHRY and CDR2 SYGVKD. For the CDR3, the DNA is TGTGCCATTGGTAGAGGGGGGACCCAGTACTTC. Residues: CAIGRGGTQYF.

This clonotype showed up just a few times. This chain joins TRBV12-5 and TRBJ1-6, with a tentative D call TRBD1 (6 bases). Per germline, CDR1 LGHNT and CDR2 FRNRAP. This CDR3 region has 13 residues. Trimming cost V 5 bases and J 5 bases, with 7 bases left between them. CDR3 sequence: CASGRGDNSPLHF. Written as DNA, the CDR3 is TGTGCTAGTGGTAGGGGGGATAATTCACCCCTCCACTTT.

This rearrangement joins TRBV6-5 to TRBJ1-2; possibly TRBD1 for D (5 bases). Germline CDR1 reads MNHEY; CDR2 reads SVGAGI. The V end lost 6 bases, the J end lost 4 bases, and 21 bases lay between the germline ends. The CDR3 is made up of 16 amino acids. The CDR3 loop reads CASSLWGGEKPYGYTF. The DNA of the CDR3 is TGTGCCAGCAGCCTATGGGGCGGGGAAAAACCCTATGGCTACACCTTC.

Remarks on this clonotype: This clone may be a read error of a much larger clone one base away. CDR3 sequence (DNA): TGTGCCGGCAGCTTAGCCGGGACTAGCGGGAGTATCGAGCAGTACTTC. Amino acids: CAGSLAGTSGSIEQYF. The rearrangement joins TRBV7-2 to TRBJ2-7, with 14 bases that match TRBD2. Germline CDR1 is SGHTA and CDR2 is FQGNSA. The CDR3 has 16 residues.

V and J are TRBV2 and TRBJ2-2; D is ambiguous. Germline CDR1 SNHLY, CDR2 FYNNEI. This CDR3 has 14 residues. Trimming took 5 bases from V and 2 from J, leaving 9 bases between them. In DNA, the CDR3 is TGTGCCAGCAGTACTTCCCCAAACACCGGGGAGCTGTTTTTT. Translated, it gives CASSTSPNTGELFF. The full variable domain, with the rest looked up from reference TRBV2 and TRBJ2-2, is EPEVTQTPSHQVTQMGQEVILRCVPISNHLYFYWYRQILGQKVEFLVSFYNNEISEKSEIFDDQFSVERPDGSNFTLKIRSTKLEDSAMYFCASSTSPNTGELFFGEGSRLTVL.